This entry describes one TCR beta chain. Its target is not known. Germline CDR1 is SGHNT and CDR2 is YYREEE (reference sequence). Between the trimmed V and J ends, which lost 5 bases and 7 bases, there was a span of 12 bases. CDR3 length equals 12 residues. The sample originates from a study of vaccination effects on CD4 cells after COVID-19. With the ViraFEST assay, the study expanded antigen-specific CD4+ T cells using viral peptide pools, then sequenced them. CD4+ T cells were isolated after about nine days of culture. Nucleocapsid antibodies were negative in the vaccine recipients, who had never had SARS-CoV-2 infection. Researchers reported culturing over 1.5 million PBMC in each well, adding 8 to 10 IU/ml IL-2 and about 9.5 ug/ml peptides. Cells had half their medium changed to IL-2 medium on days 3 and 7. Study-wide results and caveats: Cross-reactivity with common cold coronaviruses was shown by only 1 of 255 vaccine-induced clones in healthy vaccinees. Late after vaccination, infection- and vaccine-induced clones showed marked clonal contraction.

Libraries were prepared by immunoSEQ multiplex PCR; TCRdb keeps only in-frame clonotypes and omits some of them. The sample has just under 75,000 clones; about 70% are singletons. The source of this sequence is a human donor who received a COVID-19 vaccine. The input for sequencing was CD4+ T cells from PBMCs cultured with HCoV-NL63 spike peptides, taken before COVID-19 vaccination. The chain carries TRBV5-4 and TRBJ1-2, with D tentatively TRBD1 (5 bases). The CDR3 nucleotides read TGTGCCAGCAGTAGAGGGGCCCTTGGCTACACCTTC. Its translation is CASSRGALGYTF.